The clone carrying this TCR beta chain was recorded many times. Its antigen remains unknown. This sample is drawn from a study of metastatic and nonmetastatic thyroid tumors. Looking at the study overall: Repertoires from blood and tumor or nodule tissue of malignant and benign thyroid patients were compared. Findings and limits, study-wide: Within blood and tumor, benign nodules reportedly had significantly lower TCR beta diversity than malignant thyroid tumors did.

Per the original methods: For papillary thyroid cancer, a distant-metastasis classifier was constructed from CDR3 differences observed across clinicopathological groups. TCRdb re-clonotyped the PCR reads via MiXCR. What appears here as the V and J calls and clone size reflects TCRdb's work, not the paper's. The sample includes around 53,000 clones, 20% to 25% seen only once; the top ten take 3.5% to 5%. Trimming took 6 bases from V and 5 from J, leaving 17 bases between them. The CDR3 has 14 amino acids. Germline values: CDR1 MDHEN, CDR2 SYDVKM. Until they underwent thyroid surgery, no patient had received any treatment.

The gene calls are TRBV28 and TRBJ2-7; D remains unclear. Sequencing used blood. This sequence was found in a female donor with papillary thyroid cancer or a benign thyroid nodule (not recorded which). Some clones in this sample may be carry-over from other donors' samples. The CDR3 coding sequence is TGTGCCAGCAGCCTTTCACGACAATCCCACGAGCAGTACTTC. Its protein product is CASSLSRQSHEQYF.